Detailed here is one T cell receptor beta chain. There are 14 residues in the CDR3. After removal of 6 bases from V and 3 bases from J, the junction contained 4 bases not matched to a gene. Per germline, CDR1 MNHEY and CDR2 SVGEGT. These data originate in a study of blood T cell repertoires in COVID-19. For the study at large: The United States, Italy and Spain were the sources of the acute and convalescent COVID-19 samples.

Here immunoSEQ multiplex PCR was the method, and the copy in TCRdb shows in-frame clones only, minus some. The sample gives about 180,000 clones, 80% to 90% of which show up once; roughly 9.8% is in the top ten. The chain joins TRBV6-2 or TRBV6-3 to TRBJ2-7; 11 bases are a match to TRBD1. The clonotype originates from a human donor with active or convalescent COVID-19. The donor label of this sample is uncertain. The specimen sequenced was peripheral blood. As DNA, the CDR3 is TGTGCCAGCAGCGGGACAGGGGGGGTCTACGAGCAGTACTTC. It translates to CASSGTGGVYEQYF.